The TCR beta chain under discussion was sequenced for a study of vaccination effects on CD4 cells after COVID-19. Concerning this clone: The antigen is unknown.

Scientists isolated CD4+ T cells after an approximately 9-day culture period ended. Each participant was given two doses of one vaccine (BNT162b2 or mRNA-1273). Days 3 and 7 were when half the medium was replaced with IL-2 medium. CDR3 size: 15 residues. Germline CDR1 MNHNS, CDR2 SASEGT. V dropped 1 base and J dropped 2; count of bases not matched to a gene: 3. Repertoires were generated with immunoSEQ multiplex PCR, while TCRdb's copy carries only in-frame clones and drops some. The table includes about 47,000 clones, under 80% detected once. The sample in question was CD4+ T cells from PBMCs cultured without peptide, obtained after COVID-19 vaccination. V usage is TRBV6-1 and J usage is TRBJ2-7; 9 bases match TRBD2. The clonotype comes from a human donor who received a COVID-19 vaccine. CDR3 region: CASSEVLAGTYEQYF. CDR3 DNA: TGTGCCAGCAGTGAAGTACTAGCGGGTACCTACGAGCAGTACTTC.